By share, the clone carrying this T cell receptor gamma chain counts as medium-sized (0.01 to 0.1%). The data were obtained in a study of gamma delta lymphoproliferative disorders and STAT genes. Sequencing used genomic DNA taken from PBMCs of patients and controls. TCRdb ran CATT on the multiplex PCR reads. The table shows around 2,000 gamma-chain clones, with approximately 10% occurring only once. The sequence was obtained from a human donor in good health. Sequences were obtained from blood.

The CDR3 region is CATWDAYTTGWFKIF. For the CDR3, the DNA is TGTGCCACCTGGGACGCATATACCACTGGTTGGTTCAAGATATTT. V and J are TRGV2 and TRGJP1. Here the J gene came from matching the DNA to germline, since TCRdb omits it. CDR3 length: 15 residues. Germline CDR1 and CDR2: EGSNGY and YDSYNSKV. The V segment lost 2 bases and the J segment 0 bases; nucleotides outside the gene matches: 3.